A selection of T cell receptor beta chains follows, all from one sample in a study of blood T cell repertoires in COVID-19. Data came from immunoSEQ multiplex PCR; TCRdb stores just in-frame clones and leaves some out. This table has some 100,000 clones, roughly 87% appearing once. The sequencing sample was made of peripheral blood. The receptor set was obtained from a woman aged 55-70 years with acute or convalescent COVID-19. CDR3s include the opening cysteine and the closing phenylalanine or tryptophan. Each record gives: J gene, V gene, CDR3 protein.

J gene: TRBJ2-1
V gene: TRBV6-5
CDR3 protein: CASNRYNEQFF

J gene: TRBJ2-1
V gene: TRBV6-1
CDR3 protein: CASSERLGRGAYNEQFF

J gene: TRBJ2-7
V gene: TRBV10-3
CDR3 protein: CAISESPSDYEQYF

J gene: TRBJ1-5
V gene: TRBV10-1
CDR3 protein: CASSVDIGQPQHF

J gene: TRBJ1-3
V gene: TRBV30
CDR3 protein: CAWSVGQLGNTIYF

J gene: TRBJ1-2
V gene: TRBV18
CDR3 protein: CASSPSDRAANYGYTF

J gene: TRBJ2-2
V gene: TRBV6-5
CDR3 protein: CASSFRSTGELFF

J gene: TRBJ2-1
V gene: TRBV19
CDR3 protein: CASSMLGTSDLYNEQFF

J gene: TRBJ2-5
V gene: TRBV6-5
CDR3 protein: CASSYPAGGTQYF

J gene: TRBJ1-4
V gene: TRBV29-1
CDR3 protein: CSVAFGQGSEKLFF

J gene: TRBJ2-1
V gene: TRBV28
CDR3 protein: CASRLTQTPTIRDNEQFF

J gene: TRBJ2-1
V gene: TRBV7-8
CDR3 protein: CASSTGLTSRHEQFF

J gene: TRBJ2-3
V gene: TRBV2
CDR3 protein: CASSVEAGGSTQYF

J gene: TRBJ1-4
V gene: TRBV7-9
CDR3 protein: CASSPRGGDNEKLFF

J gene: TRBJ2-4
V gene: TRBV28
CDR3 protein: CASSLSGQGNIQYF

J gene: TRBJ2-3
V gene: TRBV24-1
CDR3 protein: CATSDAGYTDTQYF

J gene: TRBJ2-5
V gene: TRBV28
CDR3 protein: CASSFLGLQETQYF

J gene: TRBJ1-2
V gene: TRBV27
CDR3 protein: CASSFQRRQGYGYTF

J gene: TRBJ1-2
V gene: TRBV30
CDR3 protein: CACRQVENGYTF

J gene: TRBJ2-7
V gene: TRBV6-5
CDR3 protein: CASRGSGGYEQYF

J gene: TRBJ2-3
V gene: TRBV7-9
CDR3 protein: CASSLRGDRGTDTQYF

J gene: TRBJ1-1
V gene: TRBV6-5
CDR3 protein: CASSYQGQGRTEAFF

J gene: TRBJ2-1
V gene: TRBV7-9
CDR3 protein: CASTLGLAGGHEQFF

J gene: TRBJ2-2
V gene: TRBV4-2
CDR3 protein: CASSHSDRGTGELFF

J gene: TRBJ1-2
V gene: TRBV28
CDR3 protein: CASSPRDRFNYGYTF

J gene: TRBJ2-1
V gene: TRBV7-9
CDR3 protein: CASSSKDIKNEQFF

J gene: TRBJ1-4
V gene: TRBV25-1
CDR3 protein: CASSSPTLLTGKTVF

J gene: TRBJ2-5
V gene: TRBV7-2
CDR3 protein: CASSLGAVETQYF

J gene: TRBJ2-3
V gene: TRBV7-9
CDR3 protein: CASSRGLATDTQYF

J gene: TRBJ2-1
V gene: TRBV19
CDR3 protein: CASRPGVTIGEQFF

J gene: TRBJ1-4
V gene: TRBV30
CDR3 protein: CASTGGTNEKLFF

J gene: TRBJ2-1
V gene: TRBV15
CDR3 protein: CATSRGAPWTGGSYNEQFF

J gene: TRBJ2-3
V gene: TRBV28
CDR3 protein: CASTDARVSTDTQYF

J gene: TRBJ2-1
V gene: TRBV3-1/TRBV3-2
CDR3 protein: CASSQVYRWEGGNEQFF

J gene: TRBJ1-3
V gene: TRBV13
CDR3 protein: CASSLGVPRNTIYF

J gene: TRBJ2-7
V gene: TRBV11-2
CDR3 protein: CASSFGVGNEQYF

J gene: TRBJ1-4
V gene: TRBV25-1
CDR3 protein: CASRERAPGKLFF

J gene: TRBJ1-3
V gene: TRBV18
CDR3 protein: CASSDTSGNTIYF

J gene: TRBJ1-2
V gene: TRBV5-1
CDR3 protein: CASRNQGGYTF

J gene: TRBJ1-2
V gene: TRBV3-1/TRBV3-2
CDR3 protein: CASSSGTGGYGYTF

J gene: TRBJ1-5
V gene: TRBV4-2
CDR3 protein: CASSQDDRSTQPQHF

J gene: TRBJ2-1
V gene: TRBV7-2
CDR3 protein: CASSYRQGRSNEQFF

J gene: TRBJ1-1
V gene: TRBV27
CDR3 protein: CASSSAGGLSTEAFF

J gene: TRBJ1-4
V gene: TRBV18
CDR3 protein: CASSIQGYATNEKLFF

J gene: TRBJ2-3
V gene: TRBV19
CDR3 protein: CASTFGRSPDTDTQYF